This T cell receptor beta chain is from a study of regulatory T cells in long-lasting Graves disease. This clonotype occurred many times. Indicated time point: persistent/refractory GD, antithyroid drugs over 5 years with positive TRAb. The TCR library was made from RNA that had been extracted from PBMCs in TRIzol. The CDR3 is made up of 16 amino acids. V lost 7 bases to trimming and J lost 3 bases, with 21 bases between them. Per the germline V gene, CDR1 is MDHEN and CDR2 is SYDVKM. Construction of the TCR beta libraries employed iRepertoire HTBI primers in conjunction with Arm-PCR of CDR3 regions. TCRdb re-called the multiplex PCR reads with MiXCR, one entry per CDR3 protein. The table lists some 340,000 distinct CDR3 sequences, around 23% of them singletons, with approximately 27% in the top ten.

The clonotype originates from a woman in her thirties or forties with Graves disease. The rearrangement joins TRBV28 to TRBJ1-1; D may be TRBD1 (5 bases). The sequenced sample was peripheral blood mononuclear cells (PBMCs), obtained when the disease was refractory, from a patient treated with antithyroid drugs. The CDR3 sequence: CASNQPRGVGDTEAFF. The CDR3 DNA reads TGTGCCAGCAACCAACCCCGAGGTGTAGGGGACACTGAAGCTTTCTTT.